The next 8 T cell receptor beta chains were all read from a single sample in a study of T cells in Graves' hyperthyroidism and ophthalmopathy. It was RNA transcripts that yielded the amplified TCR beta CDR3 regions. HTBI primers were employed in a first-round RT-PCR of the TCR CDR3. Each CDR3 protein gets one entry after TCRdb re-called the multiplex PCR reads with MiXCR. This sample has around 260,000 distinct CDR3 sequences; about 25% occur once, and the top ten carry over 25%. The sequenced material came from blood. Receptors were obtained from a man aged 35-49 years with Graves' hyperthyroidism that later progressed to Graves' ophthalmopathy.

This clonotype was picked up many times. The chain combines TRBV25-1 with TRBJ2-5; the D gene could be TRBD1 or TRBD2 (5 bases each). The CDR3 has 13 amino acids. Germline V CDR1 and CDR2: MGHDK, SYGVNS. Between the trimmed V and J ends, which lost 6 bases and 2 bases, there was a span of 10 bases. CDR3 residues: CASRWGSQETQYF. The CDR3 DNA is TGTGCCAGCAGGTGGGGGAGTCAAGAGACCCAGTACTTC.

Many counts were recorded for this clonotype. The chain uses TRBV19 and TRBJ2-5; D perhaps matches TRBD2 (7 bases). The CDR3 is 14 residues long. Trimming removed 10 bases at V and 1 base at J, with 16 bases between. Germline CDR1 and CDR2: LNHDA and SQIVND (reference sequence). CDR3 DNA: TGTGCCACTTCGCGGGGGCAAGGCCAAGAGACCCAGTACTTC. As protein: CATSRGQGQETQYF.

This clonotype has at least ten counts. CDR3 coding DNA: TGTGCCACCAGCAGAGGGGCCGGGACTTTAGACGAGCAGTACTTC. Translation gives CATSRGAGTLDEQYF. This chain connects TRBV15 to TRBJ2-7; possible D gene TRBD2, 6 bases. This CDR3 contains 15 residues. Trimming took off 1 base at V and 5 bases at J, with 15 bases between the two ends. Germline CDR1 and CDR2: LNHNV and YYDKDF (reference sequence).

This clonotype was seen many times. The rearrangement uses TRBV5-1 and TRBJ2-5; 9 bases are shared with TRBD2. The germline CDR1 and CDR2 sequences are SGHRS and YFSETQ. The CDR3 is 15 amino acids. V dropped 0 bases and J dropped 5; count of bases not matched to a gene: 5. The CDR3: CASSLGASGMETQYF. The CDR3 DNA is TGCGCCAGCAGCTTGGGGGCTAGCGGGATGGAGACCCAGTACTTC.

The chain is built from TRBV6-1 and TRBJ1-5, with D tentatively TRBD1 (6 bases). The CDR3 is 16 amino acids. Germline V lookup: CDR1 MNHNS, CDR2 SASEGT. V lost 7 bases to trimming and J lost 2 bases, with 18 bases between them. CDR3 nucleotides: TGTGCCAGCAAGGCCGGGTACAGGGAGGGCAATCAGCCCCAGCATTTT. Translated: CASKAGYREGNQPQHF.

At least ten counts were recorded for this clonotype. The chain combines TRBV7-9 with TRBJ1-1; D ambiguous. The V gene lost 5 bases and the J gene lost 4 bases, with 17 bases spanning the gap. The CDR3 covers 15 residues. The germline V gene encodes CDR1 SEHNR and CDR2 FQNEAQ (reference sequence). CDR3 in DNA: TGTGCCAGCAGCCGATATCCGGACCAAAGCACTGAAGCTTTCTTT. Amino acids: CASSRYPDQSTEAFF.

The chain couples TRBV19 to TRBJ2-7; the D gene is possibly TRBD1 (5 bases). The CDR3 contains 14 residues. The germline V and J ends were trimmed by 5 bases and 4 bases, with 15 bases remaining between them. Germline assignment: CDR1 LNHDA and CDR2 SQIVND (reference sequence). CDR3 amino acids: CASSQTGMVYEQYF. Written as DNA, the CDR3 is TGTGCCAGTAGTCAAACAGGTATGGTTTACGAGCAGTACTTC.

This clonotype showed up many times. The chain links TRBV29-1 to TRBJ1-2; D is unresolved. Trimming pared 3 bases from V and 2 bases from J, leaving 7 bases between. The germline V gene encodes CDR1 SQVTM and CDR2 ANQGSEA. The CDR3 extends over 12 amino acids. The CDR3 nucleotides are TGCAGCGTTGATTCGGAAAACTATGGCTACACCTTC. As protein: CSVDSENYGYTF.